The next 15 T cell receptor beta chains were all read from a single sample in a study of cytomegalovirus exposure and HLA in healthy donors. The PCR had 60 Vbeta and 13 Jbeta primers. Sequenced by immunoSEQ multiplex PCR; TCRdb stores in-frame clones only, minus some. The sample has some 99,000 clones, just under 70% seen once. Sequencing was carried out using PBMCs. These TCRs come from a woman in her 70s in good health and CMV-seropositive.

CDR3 sequence: CASSSLAGVYYNEQFF. The CDR3 bases are TGTGCCAGCAGCTCCTTAGCGGGGGTTTACTACAATGAGCAGTTCTTC. The chain joins TRBV7-8 to TRBJ2-1; 9 bases match TRBD2. The CDR3 totals 16 residues. CDR1 is SGHVS and CDR2 is FQNEAQ in the germline V gene. Trimming cost V 4 bases and J 3 bases; bases outside gene matches: 7.

The V gene is TRBV25-1, the J gene TRBJ2-1, with 10 bases that match TRBD2. The CDR3 is 17 residues long. The germline V gene has CDR1 MGHDK and CDR2 SYGVNS. J lost 0 bases, V lost 4 bases, and 6 bases had no gene match. Here the CDR3 reads CASSARAGGPSYNEQFF. DNA of the CDR3: TGTGCCAGCAGTGCACGAGCGGGGGGGCCCTCCTACAATGAGCAGTTCTTC. Variable domain in full (rest from reference TRBV25-1 and TRBJ2-1): EADIYQTPRYLVIGTGKKITLECSQTMGHDKMYWYQQDPGMELHLIHYSYGVNSTEKGDLSSESTVSRIRTEHFPLTLESARPSHTSQYLCASSARAGGPSYNEQFFGPGTRLTVL.

J is TRBJ1-4 and V is TRBV14, with 7 nucleotides matching TRBD1. CDR3 length equals 16 residues. CDR1 is SGHDN, CDR2 FVKESK, per germline. With V trimmed by 4 bases and J by 7 bases, 12 bases remained unmatched. The CDR3 spells CASSPKDREAVEKLFF. Written as DNA, the CDR3 is TGTGCCAGCAGCCCGAAAGACAGGGAGGCGGTTGAAAAACTGTTTTTT. Complete variable domain (other parts from reference TRBV14 and TRBJ1-4): EAGVTQFPSHSVIEKGQTVTLRCDPISGHDNLYWYRRVMGKEIKFLLHFVKESKQDESGMPNNRFLAERTGGTYSTLKVQPAELEDSGVYFCASSPKDREAVEKLFFGSGTQLSVL.

This chain uses TRBV5-5 with TRBJ2-5, with 14 bases identical to TRBD2. The CDR3 length is 16 residues. Germline loops: CDR1 SGHKS, CDR2 YYEKEE (reference sequence). With V trimmed by 4 bases and J by 5 bases, 7 bases remained unmatched. The CDR3 coding sequence is TGTGCCAGCAGCCCGACTAGCGGGGGGGTGGGTGAGACCCAGTACTTC. Translation gives CASSPTSGGVGETQYF.

V gene TRBV6-1 combines with J gene TRBJ1-5; D not resolved. Germline V gene lookup returns CDR1 MNHNS and CDR2 SASEGT. This CDR3 has 16 residues. The germline V and J ends were trimmed by 1 base and 0 bases, with 10 bases remaining between them. CDR3 in DNA: TGTGCCAGCAGTGAAGTGGGCAGTAATAGCAATCAGCCCCAGCATTTT. As protein: CASSEVGSNSNQPQHF.

This clone turned up a few times. The CDR3 loop is CASSPLAGGTSSTDTQYF. DNA for the CDR3: TGTGCCAGCAGCCCACTAGCGGGGGGTACCTCTAGCACAGATACGCAGTATTTT. The chain recombines TRBV5-4 with TRBJ2-3; 12 bases agree with TRBD2. V shed 4 bases and J 0 bases; nucleotides not matched to a gene: 9. The CDR3 is 18 residues long. In germline, CDR1 is SGHNT, CDR2 YYREEE (reference sequence).

The V gene is TRBV6-1, the J gene TRBJ2-1, with TRBD2 matching over 8 bases. CDR3 length: 14 residues. CDR1 is MNHNS, CDR2 SASEGT, per germline. Trimming cost V 3 bases and J 8 bases; bases outside gene matches: 6. CDR3 loop: CASSDGTSTYEQFF. CDR3 DNA sequence: TGTGCCAGCAGTGACGGGACTAGTACCTATGAGCAGTTCTTC.

The J gene is TRBJ2-5, the V gene TRBV20-1, with TRBD2 as a possible D gene (6 bases). Germline V gives CDR1 DFQATT, CDR2 SNEGSKA (reference sequence). The CDR3 covers 11 residues. Between the trimmed V and J ends, which lost 6 bases and 9 bases, there was a span of 14 bases. The CDR3 protein is CSAITEGSQYF. In nucleotides, the CDR3 is TGCAGTGCCATTACGGAGGGGTCCCAGTACTTC.

This clone was observed a handful of times. The rearrangement links TRBV6-6 to TRBJ2-5; perhaps TRBD1 as D (6 bases). The V end lost 1 base, the J end lost 5 bases, and 17 bases lay between the germline ends. The CDR3 consists of 16 residues. Per the germline V gene, CDR1 is MNHNY and CDR2 is SVGAGI (reference sequence). In nucleotides, the CDR3 is TGTGCCAGCAGTTACTTCAGACTGGGGGCAGGGGAGACCCAGTACTTC. Its translation: CASSYFRLGAGETQYF.

This clone has more than one count but fewer than ten. One end of the junction fails to match germline, which may point to a read error. The chain couples TRBV7-7 to TRBJ1-5; the match to TRBD1 covers 9 bases. The CDR3 contains 15 residues. CDR1 and CDR2 from the germline V gene are SSHAT and FNYEAQ (reference sequence). In nucleotides, the CDR3 is TGTGCTAGCAGCACCAACAGGGGGCATGATCAGCCCCAGCATTTT. This translates into CASSTNRGHDQPQHF.

This clone came up a few times. V and J are TRBV7-6 and TRBJ2-5; unclear D gene. Trimming removed 1 base from V and 3 bases from J, with 6 bases in between. CDR3 length: 13 residues. Germline CDR1 reads SGHVS; CDR2 reads FNYEAQ. The CDR3 protein is CASSLVQKETQYF. The DNA for the CDR3 is TGTGCCAGCAGCTTAGTACAGAAAGAGACCCAGTACTTC. Using reference TRBV7-6 and TRBJ2-5 for the parts outside the CDR3, the full variable domain is GAGVSQSPRYKVTKRGQDVALRCDPISGHVSLYWYRQALGQGPEFLTYFNYEAQQDKSGLPNDRFSAERPEGSISTLTIQRTEQRDSAMYRCASSLVQKETQYFGPGTRLLVL.

This sequence joins TRBV27 and TRBJ2-7; D is unresolved. Germline CDR1 MNHEY, CDR2 SMNVEV (reference sequence). Trimming stripped 2 bases from V and 0 bases from J, with 14 bases between. This CDR3 spans 16 amino acids. The CDR3 nucleotides are TGTGCCAGCAGTTTAGCCCGGGTCCCTGCCTCCTACGAGCAGTACTTC. As protein: CASSLARVPASYEQYF.

The V and J genes are TRBV19 and TRBJ1-2; D may be TRBD1 (5 bases). Germline values: CDR1 LNHDA, CDR2 SQIVND (reference sequence). V lost 2 bases to trimming and J lost 6 bases, with 19 bases between them. The CDR3 is made up of 16 amino acids. The chain's CDR3 is CASSIPGGPRKDGYTF. In DNA form, the CDR3 reads TGTGCCAGTAGTATACCCGGGGGACCTCGGAAGGATGGCTACACCTTC.

The V and J genes are TRBV2 and TRBJ2-5, with TRBD2 matching 11 bases. The V gene's germline CDR1 is SNHLY and CDR2 FYNNEI. Unmatched junction bases numbered 10, after V lost 0 bases and J lost 4 bases. CDR3 size: 18 residues. CDR3 DNA: TGTGCCAGCAGTGAAGCGCGTCTAGCGGGGGGCGAGGGAGAGACCCAGTACTTC. Residues: CASSEARLAGGEGETQYF.

J is TRBJ1-1 and V is TRBV7-6, with a weak D call TRBD1 (5 bases). Germline V gene lookup returns CDR1 SGHVS and CDR2 FNYEAQ. There are 15 residues in the CDR3. V lost 0 bases and J 5 bases, leaving 13 bases between the germline ends. The CDR3 here is CASSLAPRAGTEAFF. In DNA form, the CDR3 reads TGTGCCAGCAGCTTAGCCCCCAGGGCTGGGACTGAAGCTTTCTTT.